Listed here are 31 T cell receptor beta chains from one sample, sequenced in a study of OX40 agonist ivuxolimab in advanced cancers. Data came from immunoSEQ multiplex PCR; TCRdb stores just in-frame clones and leaves some out. The sample lists more than 10,000 clones, roughly 84% occurring once. Material: CD4+ or CD8+ T cells sorted from blood, obtained in a trial of the OX40 agonist ivuxolimab. These receptors all come from an adult with an advanced solid tumor such as melanoma, head and neck, liver or kidney cancer.

The gene calls are TRBV7-6 and TRBJ2-7; tentative D call: TRBD1 (6 bases). CDR3 length: 15 residues. Trimming shortened V by 5 bases and J by 1 base, and 15 bases separated the two germline ends. Germline V lookup: CDR1 SGHVS, CDR2 FNYEAQ. The CDR3: CASSPGGTGSYEQYF. CDR3 in DNA: TGTGCCAGCAGCCCGGGTGGAACAGGGTCCTACGAGCAGTACTTC. The complete variable domain, with remaining parts taken from reference TRBV7-6 and TRBJ2-7, reads GAGVSQSPRYKVTKRGQDVALRCDPISGHVSLYWYRQALGQGPEFLTYFNYEAQQDKSGLPNDRFSAERPEGSISTLTIQRTEQRDSAMYRCASSPGGTGSYEQYFGPGTRLTVT.

V and J are TRBV23-1 and TRBJ1-2; possibly TRBD1 for D (6 bases). TRBV23-1 is an ORF, and what it does is uncertain. The CDR3 has 16 residues. V lost 0 bases to trimming and J lost 4 bases, with 15 bases between them. The CDR3 nucleotides are TGCGCCAGCAGTCAATCGGAAATGGGACATTTCTATGGCTACACCTTC. Its protein is CASSQSEMGHFYGYTF.

Only a few counts were recorded for this clone. The V and J genes are TRBV6-5 and TRBJ2-2; D not certain. The CDR3 covers 15 residues. Per the germline V gene, CDR1 is MNHEY and CDR2 is SVGAGI. V was pared by 7 bases and J by 1 base, with 13 bases between. The CDR3 protein is CASTRSSENTGELFF. CDR3 coding DNA: TGTGCCAGCACCCGTAGCTCGGAGAACACCGGGGAGCTGTTTTTT.

The V call is TRBV5-8, the J call TRBJ1-5; weak D call: TRBD1 (6 bases). From germline, CDR1 is SGHTS and CDR2 YDEGEE. V gave up 5 bases and J gave up 4 bases, with 19 bases separating them. This CDR3 has 16 residues. The CDR3 sequence is CASSPGLGGGNQPQHF. CDR3 DNA: TGTGCCAGCAGTCCCGGTTTAGGGGGGGGTAATCAGCCCCAGCATTTT. Complete variable domain (other parts from reference TRBV5-8 and TRBJ1-5): EAGVTQSPTHLIKTRGQQATLRCSPISGHTSVYWYQQALGLGLQFLLWYDEGEERNRGNFPPRFSGRQFPNYSSELNVNALELEDSALYLCASSPGLGGGNQPQHFGDGTRLSIL.

This clone has just one count. This chain joins TRBV25-1 and TRBJ1-2; 9 bases match TRBD1. Losses at the gene ends were 3 bases for V and 6 bases for J; bases not matched to a gene: 5. The CDR3 extends over 14 amino acids. Germline CDR1 is MGHDK and CDR2 is SYGVNS. CDR3 DNA sequence: TGTGCCAGCAGTGAGGCGGGACAGGGCGATGGCTACACCTTC. This encodes CASSEAGQGDGYTF.

This clone occurred once. J is TRBJ1-1 and V is TRBV4-1; D remains ambiguous. CDR3 length equals 15 residues. Germline CDR1 and CDR2: MGHRA and YSYEKL. The V gene lost 0 bases and the J gene lost 2 bases, with 10 bases spanning the gap. This chain's CDR3 is CASSQDKGYNTEAFF. The CDR3 DNA reads as TGCGCCAGCAGCCAAGATAAGGGCTATAACACTGAAGCTTTCTTT.

This clone was seen once. The J gene is TRBJ2-7, the V gene TRBV4-1, with D unclear. Looked up from germline, CDR1 is MGHRA and CDR2 is YSYEKL. The CDR3 is 15 amino acids. V lost 0 bases and J 3 bases, leaving 12 bases between the germline ends. The CDR3 coding sequence is TGCGCCAGCAGCCAAGATGGTTACAGTAACTACGAGCAGTACTTC. It specifies CASSQDGYSNYEQYF.

The chain couples TRBV7-6 to TRBJ2-1, with 10 bases matching TRBD1. This CDR3 comprises 15 residues. The germline gives CDR1 SGHVS, CDR2 FNYEAQ. V lost 4 bases, J lost 7 bases, and 7 bases stayed unmatched. CDR3 sequence reads: CASSWPGQGSNEQFF. DNA for the CDR3: TGTGCCAGCAGCTGGCCGGGACAGGGGAGTAATGAGCAGTTCTTC. Filled out from reference TRBV7-6 and TRBJ2-1, the complete variable domain reads GAGVSQSPRYKVTKRGQDVALRCDPISGHVSLYWYRQALGQGPEFLTYFNYEAQQDKSGLPNDRFSAERPEGSISTLTIQRTEQRDSAMYRCASSWPGQGSNEQFFGPGTRLTVL.

The rearrangement joins TRBV5-6 to TRBJ1-1, with 7 bases lining up with TRBD1. This CDR3 is 15 amino acids long. Germline trimming cut 3 bases from V and 4 bases from J; bases unmatched to any gene: 9. In germline, CDR1 is SGHDT, CDR2 YYEEEE. The CDR3 DNA is TGTGCCAGCAGCTCGCCGGACAGGAGTGGCACTGAAGCTTTCTTT. It specifies CASSSPDRSGTEAFF.

The chain links TRBV4-1 to TRBJ2-7; D possibly uses TRBD1 or TRBD2 (5 bases each). V gave up 4 bases and J gave up 4 bases, with 17 bases separating them. CDR3 length equals 15 residues. Germline values: CDR1 MGHRA, CDR2 YSYEKL. For the CDR3, the DNA is TGCGCCAGCAGCCTTGAGGGGCTCCCGCCTTACGAGCAGTACTTC. Translating gives CASSLEGLPPYEQYF.

V gene TRBV27 combines with J gene TRBJ2-7; 9 bases map to TRBD2. V shed 4 bases and J 0 bases; nucleotides not matched to a gene: 4. Germline V gene sequence: CDR1 MNHEY, CDR2 SMNVEV (reference sequence). The CDR3 is 15 amino acids. CDR3: CASSSTSGPSYEQYF. The CDR3 DNA sequence: TGTGCCAGCAGTTCGACTAGCGGTCCCTCCTACGAGCAGTACTTC.

V and J are TRBV6-1 and TRBJ2-7; D is unclear. The length of the CDR3 is 14 residues. The germline V and J ends were trimmed by 1 base and 0 bases, with 7 bases remaining between them. CDR1 is MNHNS and CDR2 is SASEGT in the germline V gene. For the CDR3, the DNA is TGTGCCAGCAGTGAAGTCGATAACTCCTACGAGCAGTACTTC. Translation gives CASSEVDNSYEQYF.

This clone showed up just once. This chain connects TRBV10-2 to TRBJ1-6; D is possibly TRBD1 (6 bases). Germline V gives CDR1 WSHSY, CDR2 SAAADI. This CDR3 has 13 amino acids. The V gene lost 5 bases and the J gene lost 9 bases, with 11 bases spanning the gap. The CDR3 DNA sequence: TGCGCCAGCAGTTGGACAGTTGGTTCACCCCTCCACTTT. This sequence encodes CASSWTVGSPLHF.

This chain uses TRBV13 with TRBJ1-1; 7 bases are shared with TRBD1. Trimming at V came to 5 bases and at J to 3 bases, leaving 6 bases not matched to a gene. The germline V gene encodes CDR1 PRHDT and CDR2 FYEKMQ (reference sequence). This CDR3 has 14 residues. The DNA of the CDR3 is TGTGCCAGCAGCCCGACAGGGACCTACACTGAAGCTTTCTTT. Translating it yields CASSPTGTYTEAFF.

The CDR3 nucleotides are TGCGCCAGCAGCCAAGATTGGAGGGGTGAGGGCTACACCTTC. Translated, it gives CASSQDWRGEGYTF. The chain couples TRBV4-1 to TRBJ1-2; D is possibly TRBD1 (5 bases). Per germline, CDR1 MGHRA and CDR2 YSYEKL. CDR3 length: 14 residues. V shed 0 bases and J shed 8 bases, with 13 bases lying between them.

This chain links TRBV10-3 with TRBJ2-1; 9 positions agree with TRBD1. Looked up from germline, CDR1 is ENHRY and CDR2 is SYGVKD. This CDR3 has 15 residues. The junction had 4 bases not matched to a gene; V was cut back by 3 bases and J by 4 bases. CDR3 sequence (DNA): TGTGCCATCAGTGATTGGGACAGGGTTTACAATGAGCAGTTCTTC. Its protein is CAISDWDRVYNEQFF.

The V gene is TRBV11-3, the J gene TRBJ1-1, with a weak D call TRBD1 (5 bases). Trimming shortened V by 5 bases and J by 0 bases, and 13 bases separated the two germline ends. CDR3 size: 15 residues. Germline V gene sequence: CDR1 SGHNT, CDR2 YENEEA. This CDR3 is CASSQFGGLNTEAFF. The CDR3 DNA is TGTGCCAGCAGCCAATTCGGGGGACTGAACACTGAAGCTTTCTTT. Supplemented by reference TRBV11-3 and TRBJ1-1, the full variable domain reads EAGVVQSPRYKIIEKKQPVAFWCNPISGHNTLYWYLQNLGQGPELLIRYENEEAVDDSQLPKDRFSAERLKGVDSTLKIQPAELGDSAVYLCASSQFGGLNTEAFFGQGTRLTVV.

This clone was found once. The rearrangement links TRBV5-1 to TRBJ2-1; D perhaps matches TRBD1 (6 bases). Germline V gene sequence: CDR1 SGHRS, CDR2 YFSETQ. The CDR3 extends over 13 amino acids. Trimming cost V 2 bases and J 8 bases, with 11 bases left between them. CDR3 nucleotides: TGCGCCAGCAGCTTAACAGGGACGCATGAGCAGTTCTTC. It is translated as CASSLTGTHEQFF.

This chain links TRBV6-5 with TRBJ1-1, with 7 bases fitting TRBD1. Per the germline V gene, CDR1 is MNHEY and CDR2 is SVGAGI. The CDR3 totals 13 residues. Trimming took 2 bases from V and 6 from J; bases not matched to a gene: 3. CDR3 sequence (DNA): TGTGCCAGCAGTTACGGCGGGACAGCTGAAGCTTTCTTT. Translation gives CASSYGGTAEAFF.

The chain's CDR3 is CASSRGTEPTDIQYF. As DNA, the CDR3 is TGTGCCAGCAGCCGCGGGACAGAACCGACGGACATTCAGTACTTC. V gene TRBV11-3 combines with J gene TRBJ2-4; maybe TRBD1 (7 bases). Germline V gene sequence: CDR1 SGHNT, CDR2 YENEEA. The CDR3 sequence is 15 residues long. Trimming shortened V by 5 bases and J by 8 bases, and 19 bases separated the two germline ends.

This clone was counted once. V usage is TRBV13 and J usage is TRBJ1-1, with TRBD1 matching over 10 bases. The J segment lost 4 bases and the V segment lost 6 bases, leaving 5 bases of the junction unmatched. Looked up from germline, CDR1 is PRHDT and CDR2 is FYEKMQ (reference sequence). CDR3 length: 14 amino acids. CDR3 amino acids: CASRSGTGVTEAFF. CDR3 bases: TGTGCCAGCAGGTCCGGGACAGGGGTCACTGAAGCTTTCTTT.

J is TRBJ2-2 and V is TRBV9; the D call may be TRBD1 or TRBD2 (5 bases each). This CDR3 spans 17 amino acids. Germline V lookup: CDR1 SGDLS, CDR2 YYNGEE. V dropped 4 bases and J dropped 5 bases, with 21 bases sitting between them. In nucleotides, the CDR3 is TGTGCCAGCAGCTCCCGCAGAGGGGCAGGGTTGACCGGGGAGCTGTTTTTT. This encodes CASSSRRGAGLTGELFF.

This sequence joins TRBV6-1 and TRBJ1-5; the match to TRBD1 covers 8 bases. The CDR3 has 14 amino acids. Looked up from germline, CDR1 is MNHNS and CDR2 is SASEGT. J lost 7 bases, V lost 5 bases, and 7 bases had no gene match. The CDR3 loop reads CASSPQGAGQPQHF. The CDR3 DNA sequence: TGTGCCAGCAGTCCCCAGGGGGCCGGACAGCCCCAGCATTTT.

The V call is TRBV6-5, the J call TRBJ2-1; 8 bases agree with TRBD2. V lost 5 bases, J lost 10 bases, and 4 bases stayed unmatched. CDR1 is MNHEY and CDR2 is SVGAGI in the germline V gene. The CDR3 consists of 12 residues. The CDR3 nucleotides are TGTGCCAGCAGTAGCGGGGGACCCGAGCAGTTCTTC. It translates to CASSSGGPEQFF.

Only one count was recorded for this clone. The chain combines TRBV7-7 with TRBJ2-1; 8 bases align to TRBD1. Germline trimming cut 4 bases from V and 4 bases from J; bases unmatched to any gene: 6. The CDR3 is made up of 15 amino acids. CDR1 and CDR2 from the germline V gene are SSHAT and FNYEAQ (reference sequence). The CDR3 spells CASSSGTGLYNEQFF. The CDR3 coding sequence is TGTGCCAGCAGCTCCGGGACAGGACTATACAATGAGCAGTTCTTC.

The V call is TRBV6-6, the J call TRBJ2-3; TRBD1 is a possible D gene (5 bases). Germline-derived CDR1 and CDR2 are MNHNY and SVGAGI (reference sequence). CDR3 length: 14 amino acids. Trimming cost V 0 bases and J 6 bases, with 10 bases left between them. The CDR3 bases are TGTGCCAGCAGTTACTCGATAGGGGCGGATACGCAGTATTTT. Its protein product is CASSYSIGADTQYF.

This clone was found once. The V and J genes are TRBV7-2 and TRBJ2-1, with 9 positions matching TRBD2. CDR3 length: 15 residues. Germline V lookup: CDR1 SGHTA, CDR2 FQGNSA. The ends lost 5 bases at V and 7 bases at J; junction bases unmatched: 9. As DNA, the CDR3 is TGTGCCAGCAGCCCTGGCGGGGGGGTTTTAAATGAGCAGTTCTTC. Amino acids: CASSPGGGVLNEQFF.

This chain links TRBV15 with TRBJ2-3; D is possibly TRBD2 (5 bases). V was cut by 3 bases and J by 2 bases, with 15 bases left in between. Germline V lookup: CDR1 LNHNV, CDR2 YYDKDF (reference sequence). This CDR3 has 16 residues. As DNA, the CDR3 is TGTGCCACCAGCAGGGGCTCGGAGGACTTCACAGATACGCAGTATTTT. Its translation is CATSRGSEDFTDTQYF.

This clone was picked up one time. The chain employs TRBV7-4 and TRBJ2-4; D is unresolved. Deletions cut 2 bases from V and 2 bases from J, with 4 bases between. Per the germline V gene, CDR1 is SGHVT and CDR2 is SQSDAQ. The CDR3 runs to 13 residues. The CDR3 sequence is CASSLTPKNIQYF. In nucleotides, the CDR3 is TGTGCCAGCAGCTTAACCCCCAAAAACATTCAGTACTTC.

CDR3 bases: TGTGCCAGTAACCTTCTGGGTAATTCACCCCTCCACTTT. Translation: CASNLLGNSPLHF. This sequence joins TRBV19 and TRBJ1-6; D is ambiguous. Germline CDR1 and CDR2: LNHDA and SQIVND (reference sequence). Trimming shortened V by 7 bases and J by 6 bases, and 10 bases separated the two germline ends. This CDR3 is 13 amino acids long. The full variable domain, in which reference TRBV19 and TRBJ1-6 provide the parts outside the CDR3, is DGGITQSPKYLFRKEGQNVTLSCEQNLNHDAMYWYRQDPGQGLRLIYYSQIVNDFQKGDIAEGYSVSREKKESFPLTVTSAQKNPTAFYLCASNLLGNSPLHFGNGTRLTVT.

The chain has TRBV7-3 and TRBJ2-2; D may be TRBD2 (6 bases). V lost 6 bases, J lost 3 bases, and 11 bases lay in between. The CDR3 is made up of 14 amino acids. CDR1 is SGHTA, CDR2 FQGTGA, per germline. CDR3: CASRRDSYTGELFF. As DNA, the CDR3 is TGTGCCAGCAGGCGGGACTCTTACACCGGGGAGCTGTTTTTT.